These T cell receptor beta chains were read from a single sample in a study of T cells after yellow fever vaccination. TCRdb re-analysed the 5' RACE reads in MiXCR, keeping a single row per CDR3 protein. The sample has under 550,000 distinct CDR3 sequences, 21% seen once. The starting material was PBMCs, obtained roughly 23 days after the first yellow fever vaccination. Source of these receptors: a young man who received the YFV17D yellow fever vaccine. CDR3s include the opening cysteine and the closing phenylalanine or tryptophan. The D gene is left open where the match is weak. Not every row has a clone size; where given, it reads once, few, many or a size class.

V gene,D gene,J gene,clone size,CDR3 DNA,CDR3 protein
TRBV20-1,NA,TRBJ2-3,NA,NA,CSILGPTDTQYF
TRBV6-2/TRBV6-3,NA,TRBJ2-2,few,TGTGCCAGCAGTTACGGGTCTGAGGAGCTAGTAAGGACCGGGGAGCTGTTTTTT,CASSYGSEELVRTGELFF
TRBV7-9,NA,TRBJ2-2,NA,TGTGCCAGCAGCCAACCGGCAGGGGACACCGGGGAGCTGTTTTTT,CASSQPAGDTGELFF
TRBV10-3,NA,TRBJ2-4,NA,TGTGCCGTGAAGAGTGCCAAAAACATTCAGTACTTC,CAVKSAKNIQYF
TRBV30,NA,TRBJ2-5,few,TGTGCCTGGAGTCGGGGGAGAGAGACCCAGTACTTC,CAWSRGRETQYF
TRBV18,TRBD1,TRBJ2-5,NA,TGTGCCAGCTCACCACGGGACAGGGGGGAGACCCAGTACTTC,CASSPRDRGETQYF
TRBV11-2,NA,TRBJ2-2,few,TGTGCCAGCAGACCGCGGGCCTATGCCGGGGAGCTGTTTTTT,CASRPRAYAGELFF
TRBV4-2,TRBD2,TRBJ2-5,few,TGTGCCAGCAGCCATGATCTAGCGGGGGGACAAGAGACCCAGTACTTC,CASSHDLAGGQETQYF
TRBV25-1,NA,TRBJ2-3,NA,TGTGCCAGCAGTGAGCACTACACAGATACGCAGTATTTT,CASSEHYTDTQYF
TRBV5-1,NA,TRBJ1-1,NA,TGCGCCAGCAGCTTTACCGGGGTTGAGACTGAAGCTTTCTTT,CASSFTGVETEAFF
TRBV12-3/TRBV12-4,NA,TRBJ2-5,NA,TGTGCCAGCAGCGTCCGCAGAGAGGGGGAGACCCAGTACTTC,CASSVRREGETQYF
TRBV7-2,NA,TRBJ1-3,NA,TGTGCCAGCAGCTTACCCCCAGGGACGCGAATCGGAAACACCATATATTTT,CASSLPPGTRIGNTIYF
TRBV5-1,NA,TRBJ1-3,NA,TGCGCCAGCAGGCCGGACTTAAGCTCTGGAAACACCATATATTTT,CASRPDLSSGNTIYF
TRBV4-1,TRBD2,TRBJ2-1,NA,TGCGCCAGCAGTCACAGATGGGTGGGGGGGGATGAGCAGTTCTTC,CASSHRWVGGDEQFF
TRBV27,TRBD1,TRBJ2-5,few,TGTGCCAGCAGTTCGGGACAGGGGATGGAGACCCAGTACTTC,CASSSGQGMETQYF
TRBV16,NA,TRBJ1-4,many,TGTGCCAGCAGCCCTTACCTCGGGGAAAGCGAAAAACTGTTTTTT,CASSPYLGESEKLFF
TRBV10-3,NA,TRBJ1-1,few,TGTGCCATCAGTACCGGGGCCACAGGGTGGGACACTGAAGCTTTCTTT,CAISTGATGWDTEAFF
TRBV20-1,TRBD1,TRBJ1-6,NA,TGCAGTGCTAGAGGACAGGGCAGCTCACCCCTCCACTTT,CSARGQGSSPLHF
TRBV20-1,NA,TRBJ2-1,NA,TGCAGTGCTAGAGCCCCAAGCTACAATGAGCAGTTCTTC,CSARAPSYNEQFF
TRBV9,TRBD2,TRBJ2-7,NA,TGTGCCAGCAGCGTATCGGTTGCGGGGGGGACCCGCGAGCAGTACTTC,CASSVSVAGGTREQYF
TRBV20-1,NA,TRBJ1-1,NA,TGCAGTGCTACCCAACATAACACTGAAGCTTTCTTT,CSATQHNTEAFF
TRBV3-1,NA,TRBJ2-3,NA,TGTGCCAGCAGCACAGCCACAGATACGCAGTATTTT,CASSTATDTQYF
TRBV3-1,TRBD1,TRBJ1-2,NA,TGTGCCAGCAGCCAATACTTGACAGGGCTTACACATGGCTACACCTTC,CASSQYLTGLTHGYTF
TRBV5-1,NA,TRBJ2-5,NA,TGCGCCAGTAATGCAGGGAACCAAGAGACCCAGTACTTC,CASNAGNQETQYF
TRBV24-1,TRBD1,TRBJ2-3,NA,TGTGCCACCAGTGATCGACAGGGTACAGATACGCAGTATTTT,CATSDRQGTDTQYF
TRBV7-9,TRBD1,TRBJ2-2,few,TGTGCCAGCAGCTCGGCCGGGACAGCGAACACCGGGGAGCTGTTTTTT,CASSSAGTANTGELFF
TRBV9,TRBD2,TRBJ2-5,NA,TGTGCCAGCAGCCTCGAATCTAGCGGAAACTACCAAGAGACCCAGTACTTC,CASSLESSGNYQETQYF
TRBV6-5,NA,TRBJ1-1,few,TGTGCCAGCAGTTACCAGGGTGGGCTTGAAGCTTTCTTT,CASSYQGGLEAFF
TRBV9,TRBD1,TRBJ1-1,few,TGTGCCAGCAGCGTAGGGGGACAGCTGAACACTGAAGCTTTCTTT,CASSVGGQLNTEAFF
TRBV3-1,TRBD1,TRBJ2-2,few,TGTGCCAGCAGCCAAATATCCACTCACCGACAGGGGAACACCGGGGAGCTGTTTTTT,CASSQISTHRQGNTGELFF
TRBV20-1,TRBD2,TRBJ2-3,few,TGCAGTGTCTCCGGGCTAGCGGGGGGGTCTAGCACAGATACGCAGTATTTT,CSVSGLAGGSSTDTQYF
TRBV20-1,NA,TRBJ2-5,many,TGCAGTGCCACGGGGGCAGACCAAGAGACCCAGTACTTC,CSATGADQETQYF
TRBV2,TRBD1,TRBJ1-2,NA,TGTGCCAGCAGTGGGACAGGGGGCGACTATGGCTACACCTTC,CASSGTGGDYGYTF
TRBV20-1,NA,TRBJ1-2,NA,TGCAGTGCTCCCGGGGTTTGGCATGGCTACACCTTC,CSAPGVWHGYTF
TRBV10-3,TRBD1,TRBJ2-5,few,TGTGCCATCAGTGAGTCCAGGGGGCGAGAGACCCAGTACTTC,CAISESRGRETQYF
TRBV6-1,NA,TRBJ2-3,few,TGTGCCACCCTTTTTGCTGGTGGAGATACGCAGTATTTT,CATLFAGGDTQYF
TRBV10-3,NA,TRBJ1-2,NA,TGTGCCATCAGTCGACCTGGGGCGCCTGGCTACACCTTC,CAISRPGAPGYTF
TRBV6-5,NA,TRBJ1-1,NA,TGTGCCAGCAGTTCGTCTACAGGGTTGCACACTGAAGCTTTCTTT,CASSSSTGLHTEAFF
TRBV15,NA,TRBJ1-1,few,TGTGCCACCAGCCAGAATGGTGTCATGAACACTGAAGCTTTCTTT,CATSQNGVMNTEAFF
TRBV4-2,TRBD1,TRBJ1-2,NA,TGTGCCAGCAGCCAAGATCCTTTAACAGGGGAAAGCTATGGCTACACCTTC,CASSQDPLTGESYGYTF
TRBV28,NA,TRBJ2-5,many,TGTGCCAGCAGTTTATTCCAGTTTACCGGGACAAAGAGCGAGACCCAGTACTTC,CASSLFQFTGTKSETQYF
TRBV6-5,NA,TRBJ1-1,few,TGTGCCAGCAGTTACTCCCTGGGCAGGGAAGCTTTCTTT,CASSYSLGREAFF
TRBV27,NA,TRBJ2-5,few,TGTGCCAGCAGTTTACGCTGGGGAGGGGGGATCGAAGAGACCCAGTACTTC,CASSLRWGGGIEETQYF
TRBV11-2,TRBD2,TRBJ2-1,NA,TGTGCCAGCAGCCAGACTAGCGGGGCCGATGAGCAGTTCTTC,CASSQTSGADEQFF
TRBV6-5,NA,TRBJ1-6,NA,TGTGCCAGCAGTTACTCTGGGGATTCACCCCTCCACTTT,CASSYSGDSPLHF
TRBV5-6,NA,TRBJ2-1,NA,TGTGCCAGCAGCCTAAGGGATCTTGGAAATGAGCAGTTCTTC,CASSLRDLGNEQFF
TRBV20-1,NA,TRBJ2-1,many,TGCAGTGCCGGAAACCAAATGAGCTCCTACAATGAGCAGTTCTTC,CSAGNQMSSYNEQFF
TRBV4-1,NA,TRBJ1-6,many,TGCGCCAGCAGCACATTTAATTCACCCCTCCACTTT,CASSTFNSPLHF
TRBV4-1,TRBD2,TRBJ2-5,NA,TGCGCCAGCAGCCAAGATCTGGCTAGCGGGGGGGAAGAGACCCAGTACTTC,CASSQDLASGGEETQYF
TRBV12-3/TRBV12-4,NA,TRBJ1-1,NA,TGTGCCAGCACCCTCAATGGGAACACTGAAGCTTTCTTT,CASTLNGNTEAFF
TRBV30,NA,TRBJ1-4,NA,TGTGCCTGGAGGGAGGGGGTTGCAACTAATGAAAAACTGTTTTTT,CAWREGVATNEKLFF
TRBV3-1,NA,TRBJ2-7,few,TGTGCCAGCAGCCAAGCATCGGGCAGAGACGAGCAGTACTTC,CASSQASGRDEQYF
TRBV6-2/TRBV6-3,NA,TRBJ2-1,few,TGTGCCAGCAGTCCTGACAAACTCCTTCTATACAATGAGCAGTTCTTC,CASSPDKLLLYNEQFF
TRBV20-1,TRBD1,TRBJ1-1,NA,TGCAGTGCGCCGACAGGGGGATCACGGAACACTGAAGCTTTCTTT,CSAPTGGSRNTEAFF
TRBV7-9,NA,TRBJ1-1,few,TGTGCCAGCAGCTTATTTCAGGTTGAAGCTTTCTTT,CASSLFQVEAFF
TRBV18,TRBD1,TRBJ2-3,NA,TGTGCCAGCTCACCAGGACAGGAAAAAGATACGCAGTATTTT,CASSPGQEKDTQYF
TRBV4-2,TRBD2,TRBJ2-1,NA,TGTGCCAGCAGCCAAGAGTTGACGGGGGGGCATGAGCAGTTCTTC,CASSQELTGGHEQFF